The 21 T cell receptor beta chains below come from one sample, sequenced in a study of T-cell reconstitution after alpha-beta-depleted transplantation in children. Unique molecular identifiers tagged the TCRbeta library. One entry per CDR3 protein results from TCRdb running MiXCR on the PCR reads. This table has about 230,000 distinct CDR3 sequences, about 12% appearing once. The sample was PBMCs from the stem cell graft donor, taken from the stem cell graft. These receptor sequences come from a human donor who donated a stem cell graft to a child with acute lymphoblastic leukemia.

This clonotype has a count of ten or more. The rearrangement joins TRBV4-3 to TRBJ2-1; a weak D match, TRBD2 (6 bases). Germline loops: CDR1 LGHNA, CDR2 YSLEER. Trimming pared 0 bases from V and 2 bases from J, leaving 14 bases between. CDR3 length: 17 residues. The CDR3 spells CASSQDPGGSTYNEQFF. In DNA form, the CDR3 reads TGCGCCAGCAGCCAAGATCCTGGGGGGTCCACCTACAATGAGCAGTTCTTC.

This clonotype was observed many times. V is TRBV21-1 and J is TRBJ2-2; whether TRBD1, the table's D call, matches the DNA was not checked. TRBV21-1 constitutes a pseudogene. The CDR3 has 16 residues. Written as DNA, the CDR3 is TGTGCCAGCAGCAGTCCGGGTTTCAAGGGCACCGGGGAGCTGTTTTTT. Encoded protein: CASSSPGFKGTGELFF.

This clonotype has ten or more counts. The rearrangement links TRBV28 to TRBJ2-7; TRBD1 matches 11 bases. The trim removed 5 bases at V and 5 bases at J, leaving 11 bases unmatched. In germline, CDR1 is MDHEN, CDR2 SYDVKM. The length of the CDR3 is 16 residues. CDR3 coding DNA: TGTGCCAGCAGTCCATCCGGACAGGGGGCCATCGACGAGCAGTACTTC. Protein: CASSPSGQGAIDEQYF.

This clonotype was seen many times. The CDR3 DNA reads TGCAGCGTTGAAGGCGACCGAGGCGCTGAAGCTTTCTTT. This translates into CSVEGDRGAEAFF. The V call is TRBV29-1, the J call TRBJ1-1; D not certain. V lost 1 base, J lost 6 bases, and 12 bases lay in between. CDR1 is SQVTM and CDR2 is ANQGSEA in the germline V gene. The CDR3 length is 13 residues.

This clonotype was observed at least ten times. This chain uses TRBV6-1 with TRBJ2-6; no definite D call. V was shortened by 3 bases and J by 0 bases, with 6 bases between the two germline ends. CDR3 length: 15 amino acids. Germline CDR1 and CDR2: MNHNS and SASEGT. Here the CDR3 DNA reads TGTGCCAGCAGTGATCACAGCTCTGGGGCCAACGTCCTGACTTTC. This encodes CASSDHSSGANVLTF.

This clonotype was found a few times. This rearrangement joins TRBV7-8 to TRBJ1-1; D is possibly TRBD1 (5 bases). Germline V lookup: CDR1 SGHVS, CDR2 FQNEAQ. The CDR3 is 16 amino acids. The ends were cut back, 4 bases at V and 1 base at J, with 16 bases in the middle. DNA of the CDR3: TGTGCCAGCAGCTCCTACAGGTTCCCAACGAACACTGAAGCTTTCTTT. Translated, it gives CASSSYRFPTNTEAFF.

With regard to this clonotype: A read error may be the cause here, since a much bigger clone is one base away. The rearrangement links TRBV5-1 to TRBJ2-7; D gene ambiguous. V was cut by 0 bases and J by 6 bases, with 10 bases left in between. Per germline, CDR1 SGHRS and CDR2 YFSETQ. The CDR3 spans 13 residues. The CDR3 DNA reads TGCGCCAGCAGCTTGGACAGCCCTGTCGAGCAGTACTTC. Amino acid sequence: CASSLDSPVEQYF.

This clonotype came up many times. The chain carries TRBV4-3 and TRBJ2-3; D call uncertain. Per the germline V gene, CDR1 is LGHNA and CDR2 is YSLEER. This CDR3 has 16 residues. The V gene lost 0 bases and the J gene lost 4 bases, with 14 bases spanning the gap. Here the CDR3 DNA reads TGCGCCAGCAGCCAAGATATCTCTCTTCGCCCAGATACGCAGTATTTT. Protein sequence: CASSQDISLRPDTQYF.

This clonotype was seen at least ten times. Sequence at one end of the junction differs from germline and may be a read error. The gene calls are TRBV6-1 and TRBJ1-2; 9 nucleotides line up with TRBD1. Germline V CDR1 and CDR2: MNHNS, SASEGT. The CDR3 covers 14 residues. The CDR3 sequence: CASIENRGLYGYTF. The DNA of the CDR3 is TGTGCCAGCATTGAAAACAGGGGGCTATATGGCTACACCTTC.

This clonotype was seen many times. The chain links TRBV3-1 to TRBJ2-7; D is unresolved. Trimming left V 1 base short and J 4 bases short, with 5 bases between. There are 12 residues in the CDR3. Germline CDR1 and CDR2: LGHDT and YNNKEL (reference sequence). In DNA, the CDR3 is TGTGCCAGCAGCCAAGCGCTTTACGAGCAGTACTTC. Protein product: CASSQALYEQYF.

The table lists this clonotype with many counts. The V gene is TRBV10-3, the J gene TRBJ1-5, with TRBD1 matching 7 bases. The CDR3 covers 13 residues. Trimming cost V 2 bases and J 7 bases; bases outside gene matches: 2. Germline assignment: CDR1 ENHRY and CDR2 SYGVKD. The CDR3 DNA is TGTGCCATCAGTGAGCAGGGGGGCCAGCCCCAGCATTTT. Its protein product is CAISEQGGQPQHF.

The CDR3 reads CASSVADWSSYNEQFF. The CDR3 DNA reads as TGTGCCAGCAGCGTAGCTGACTGGAGCTCCTACAATGAGCAGTTCTTC. The chain is built from TRBV9 and TRBJ2-1; D is ambiguous. Germline values: CDR1 SGDLS, CDR2 YYNGEE. The CDR3 covers 16 residues. V was trimmed by 0 bases and J by 0 bases, leaving 10 bases between them. Full variable domain (outside the CDR3, taken from reference TRBV9 and TRBJ2-1): DSGVTQTPKHLITATGQRVTLRCSPRSGDLSVYWYQQSLDQGLQFLIQYYNGEERAKGNILERFSAQQFPDLHSELNLSSLELGDSALYFCASSVADWSSYNEQFFGPGTRLTVL.

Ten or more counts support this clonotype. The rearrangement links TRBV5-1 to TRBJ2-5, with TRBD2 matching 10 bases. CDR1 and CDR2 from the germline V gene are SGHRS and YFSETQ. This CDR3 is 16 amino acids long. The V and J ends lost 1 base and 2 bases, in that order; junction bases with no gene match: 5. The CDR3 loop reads CASSLSSGGAQETQYF. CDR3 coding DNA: TGCGCCAGCAGCTTGAGCAGCGGGGGGGCTCAAGAGACCCAGTACTTC.

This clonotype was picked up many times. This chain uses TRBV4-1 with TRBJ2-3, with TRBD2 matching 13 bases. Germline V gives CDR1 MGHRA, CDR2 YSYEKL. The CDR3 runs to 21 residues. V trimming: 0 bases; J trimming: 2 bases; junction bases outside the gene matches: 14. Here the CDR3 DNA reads TGCGCCAGCAGCCAAGATCGGACTAGCGGGGGCTACCGAATGATCACAGATACGCAGTATTTT. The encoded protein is CASSQDRTSGGYRMITDTQYF.

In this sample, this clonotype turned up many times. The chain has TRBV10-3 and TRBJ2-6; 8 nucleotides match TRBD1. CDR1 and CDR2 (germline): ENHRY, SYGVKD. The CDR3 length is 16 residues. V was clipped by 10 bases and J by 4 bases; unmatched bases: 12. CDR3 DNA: TGTGCCAGCTGGGGGCAGGGGGCAAGCGGGGCCAACGTCCTGACTTTC. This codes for CASWGQGASGANVLTF.

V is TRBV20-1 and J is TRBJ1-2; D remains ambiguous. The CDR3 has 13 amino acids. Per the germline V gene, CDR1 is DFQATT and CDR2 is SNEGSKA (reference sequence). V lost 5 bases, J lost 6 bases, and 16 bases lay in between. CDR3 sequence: CSAHGLSLDGYTF. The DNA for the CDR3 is TGCAGTGCTCATGGACTCTCTTTAGATGGCTACACCTTC.

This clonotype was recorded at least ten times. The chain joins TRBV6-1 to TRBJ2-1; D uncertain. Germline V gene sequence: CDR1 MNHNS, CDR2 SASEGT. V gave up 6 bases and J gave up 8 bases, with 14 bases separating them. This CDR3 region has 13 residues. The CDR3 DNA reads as TGTGCCAGCAGAGAGATATCAAGCGATGAGCAGTTCTTC. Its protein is CASREISSDEQFF.

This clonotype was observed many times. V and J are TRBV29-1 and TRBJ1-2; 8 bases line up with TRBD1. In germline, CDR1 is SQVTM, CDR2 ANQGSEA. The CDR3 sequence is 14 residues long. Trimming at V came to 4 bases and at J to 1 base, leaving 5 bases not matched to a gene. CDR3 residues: CSVVSGGYNYGYTF. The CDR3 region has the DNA TGCAGCGTTGTGTCAGGGGGCTATAACTATGGCTACACCTTC. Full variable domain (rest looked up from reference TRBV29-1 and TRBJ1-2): SAVISQKPSRDICQRGTSLTIQCQVDSQVTMMFWYRQQPGQSLTLIATANQGSEATYESGFVIDKFPISRPNLTFSTLTVSNMSPEDSSIYLCSVVSGGYNYGYTFGSGTRLTVV.

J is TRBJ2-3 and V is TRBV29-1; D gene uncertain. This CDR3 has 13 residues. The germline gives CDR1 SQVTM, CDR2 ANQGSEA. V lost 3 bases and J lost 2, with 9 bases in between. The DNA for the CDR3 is TGCAGCGTTGAGGATTCTTACACAGATACGCAGTATTTT. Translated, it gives CSVEDSYTDTQYF.

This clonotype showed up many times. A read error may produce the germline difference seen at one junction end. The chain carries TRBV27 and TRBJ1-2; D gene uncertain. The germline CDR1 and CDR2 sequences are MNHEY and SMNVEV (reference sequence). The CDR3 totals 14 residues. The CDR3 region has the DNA TGTGCCAGCAGTTTACACAGATCTAACTATGGGTACACCTTC. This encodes CASSLHRSNYGYTF.

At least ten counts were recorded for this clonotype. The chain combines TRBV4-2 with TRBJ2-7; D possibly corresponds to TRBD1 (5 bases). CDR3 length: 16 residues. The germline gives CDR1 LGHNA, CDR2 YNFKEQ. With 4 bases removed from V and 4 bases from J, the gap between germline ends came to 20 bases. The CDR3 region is CASSPAGQAVRYEQYF. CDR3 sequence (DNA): TGTGCCAGCAGCCCTGCAGGGCAGGCGGTCCGATACGAGCAGTACTTC.